Only one count was recorded for the clone carrying this T cell receptor (beta chain). The data were taken from a study of blood T cell repertoires in COVID-19. Study at large: Donors in the United States, Italy and Spain gave samples during acute or convalescent COVID-19.

Assay used: immunoSEQ multiplex PCR; TCRdb lists only in-frame clones, some missing. This sample carries more than 150,000 clones, around 86% of them seen once, and the ten largest clones take approximately 6.7%. The specimen was peripheral blood. This TCR derives from a man aged 40-49 years with acute or convalescent COVID-19.

CDR3 protein: CASTNGGTNYGYTF. The CDR3 nucleotides are TGTGCCAGCACCAACGGGGGGACTAACTATGGCTACACCTTC. The genes are TRBV28 and TRBJ1-2, with a possible D match to TRBD1 (5 bases). The ends were cut back, 7 bases at V and 0 bases at J, with 12 bases in the middle. From germline, CDR1 is MDHEN and CDR2 SYDVKM. CDR3 size: 14 residues.